This T cell receptor (beta chain) was identified in a study of blood T cell repertoires in COVID-19. Study background: The analysed material was cDNA or gDNA that came from T cells, B-cell-depleted T cells, or PBMCs.

The Seattle site enrolled patients during active infection and followed them longitudinally. Clones were read by immunoSEQ multiplex PCR, and TCRdb kept only the in-frame ones, dropping some. The sample includes roughly 410,000 clones, approximately 90% of them seen just once. This clone was detected only a few times. Sequenced material: peripheral blood. This receptor was obtained from a woman aged 35 to 49 with COVID-19, enrolled during active disease.

CDR3 coding DNA: TGTGCCACCAGCAGAGGGGGCACTAACTATGGCTACACCTTC. Its translation is CATSRGGTNYGYTF. The chain carries TRBV15 and TRBJ1-2; TRBD1 might be the D (5 bases). V was cut by 1 base and J by 0 bases, with 6 bases left in between. The germline V gene encodes CDR1 LNHNV and CDR2 YYDKDF (reference sequence). The CDR3 is made up of 14 amino acids.